This TCR beta chain was identified during a study of blood T cell repertoires in COVID-19. Study information: PBMCs, B-cell-depleted T cells, or T cells were the source of the cDNA or gDNA that made up the material.

This table comes from immunoSEQ multiplex PCR, and its TCRdb copy is limited to in-frame clones, with some not included. The sample has roughly 65,000 clones; roughly 86% are singletons. The CDR3 length is 13 residues. The germline V gene has CDR1 SGHDN and CDR2 FVKESK. Trimming took off 5 bases at V and 5 bases at J, with 7 bases between the two ends. The sequence came from a man aged 45-60 years with acute or convalescent COVID-19. The genes are TRBV14 and TRBJ1-6; no clear D gene. The source material was peripheral blood. The CDR3 DNA is TGTGCCAGCAGCGTGAGCCATAATTCACCCCTCCACTTT. Translating gives CASSVSHNSPLHF.